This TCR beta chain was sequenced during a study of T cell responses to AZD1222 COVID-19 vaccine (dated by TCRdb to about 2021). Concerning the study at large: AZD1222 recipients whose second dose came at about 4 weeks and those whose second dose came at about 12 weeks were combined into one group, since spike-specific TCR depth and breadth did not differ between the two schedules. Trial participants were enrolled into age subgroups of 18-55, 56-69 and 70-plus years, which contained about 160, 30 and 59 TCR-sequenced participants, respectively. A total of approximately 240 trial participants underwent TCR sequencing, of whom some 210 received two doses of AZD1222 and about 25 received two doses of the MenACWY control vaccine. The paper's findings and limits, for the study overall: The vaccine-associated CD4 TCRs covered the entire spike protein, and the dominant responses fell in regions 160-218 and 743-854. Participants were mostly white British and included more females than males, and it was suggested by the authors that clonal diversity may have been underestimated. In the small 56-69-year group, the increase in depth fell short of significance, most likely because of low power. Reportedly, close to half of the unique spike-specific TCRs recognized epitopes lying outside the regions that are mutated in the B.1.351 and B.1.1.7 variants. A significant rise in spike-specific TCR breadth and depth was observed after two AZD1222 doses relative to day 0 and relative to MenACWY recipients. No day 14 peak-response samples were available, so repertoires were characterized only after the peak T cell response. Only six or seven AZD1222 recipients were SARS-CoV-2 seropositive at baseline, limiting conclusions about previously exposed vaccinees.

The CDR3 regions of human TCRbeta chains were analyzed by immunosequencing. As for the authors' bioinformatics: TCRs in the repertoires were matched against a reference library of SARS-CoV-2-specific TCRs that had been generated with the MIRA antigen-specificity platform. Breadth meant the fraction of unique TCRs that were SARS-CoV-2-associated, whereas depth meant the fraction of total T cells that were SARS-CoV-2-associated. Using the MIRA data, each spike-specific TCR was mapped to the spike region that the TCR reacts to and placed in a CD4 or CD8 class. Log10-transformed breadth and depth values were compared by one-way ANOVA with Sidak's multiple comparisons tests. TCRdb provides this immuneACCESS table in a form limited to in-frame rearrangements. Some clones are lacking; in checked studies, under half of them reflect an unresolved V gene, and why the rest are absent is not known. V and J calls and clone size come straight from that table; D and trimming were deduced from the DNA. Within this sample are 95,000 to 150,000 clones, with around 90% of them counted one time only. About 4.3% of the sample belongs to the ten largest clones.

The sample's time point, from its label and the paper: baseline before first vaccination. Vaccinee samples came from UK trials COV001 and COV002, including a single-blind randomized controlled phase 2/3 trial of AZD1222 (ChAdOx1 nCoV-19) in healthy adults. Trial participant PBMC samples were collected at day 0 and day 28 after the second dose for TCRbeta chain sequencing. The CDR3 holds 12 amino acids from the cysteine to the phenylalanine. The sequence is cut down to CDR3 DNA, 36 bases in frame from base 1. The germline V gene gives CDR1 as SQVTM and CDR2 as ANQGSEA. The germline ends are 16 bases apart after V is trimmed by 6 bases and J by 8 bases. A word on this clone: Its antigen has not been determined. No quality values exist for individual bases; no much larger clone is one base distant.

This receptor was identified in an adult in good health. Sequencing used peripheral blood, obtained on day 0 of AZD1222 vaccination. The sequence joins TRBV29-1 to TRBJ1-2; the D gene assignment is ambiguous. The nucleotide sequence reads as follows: TGCAGCGTAGACTTCAACAGACTAGGCTACACCTTC. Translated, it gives CSVDFNRLGYTF.